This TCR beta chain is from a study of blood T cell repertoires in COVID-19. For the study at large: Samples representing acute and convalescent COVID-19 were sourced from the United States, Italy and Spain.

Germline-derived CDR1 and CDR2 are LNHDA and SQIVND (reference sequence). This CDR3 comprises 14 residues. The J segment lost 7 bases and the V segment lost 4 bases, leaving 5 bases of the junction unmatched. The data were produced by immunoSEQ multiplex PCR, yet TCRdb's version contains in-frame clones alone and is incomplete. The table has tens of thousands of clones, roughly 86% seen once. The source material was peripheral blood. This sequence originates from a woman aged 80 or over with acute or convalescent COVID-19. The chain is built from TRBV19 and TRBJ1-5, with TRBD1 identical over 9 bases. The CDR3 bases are TGTGCCAGTAGTACTCGGGACAGGGAACAGCCCCAGCATTTT. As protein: CASSTRDREQPQHF. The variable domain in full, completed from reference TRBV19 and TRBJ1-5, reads DGGITQSPKYLFRKEGQNVTLSCEQNLNHDAMYWYRQDPGQGLRLIYYSQIVNDFQKGDIAEGYSVSREKKESFPLTVTSAQKNPTAFYLCASSTRDREQPQHFGDGTRLSIL.